A single sample is the source of the 28 T cell receptor beta chains below, sequenced in a study of regulatory T cells in long-lasting Graves disease. Arm-PCR of CDR3 regions with iRepertoire HTBI primers generated TCR beta libraries. From the multiplex PCR reads, TCRdb called clonotypes with MiXCR, one entry per CDR3 protein. The sample has approximately 400,000 distinct CDR3 sequences; roughly 20% are singletons. The time point is: persistent/refractory GD, antithyroid drugs over 5 years with positive TRAb. PBMC-derived RNA was used for the TCR library. The sequencing here drew on peripheral blood mononuclear cells (PBMCs), taken when the disease was refractory, from a patient treated with antithyroid drugs. Every receptor here comes from a female donor with Graves disease.

This clonotype has a count of ten or more. This rearrangement joins TRBV18 to TRBJ1-2, with 7 bases aligning to TRBD1. The V gene's germline CDR1 is KGHSH and CDR2 LQKENI. The CDR3 runs 15 residues. Losses at the gene ends were 6 bases for V and 2 bases for J; bases not matched to a gene: 9. DNA of the CDR3: TGTGCCAGCTCCCCGGTTGGACAGGAGAACTATGGCTACACCTTC. As protein: CASSPVGQENYGYTF. The full variable domain, rest sourced from reference TRBV18 and TRBJ1-2, is NAGVMQNPRHLVRRRGQEARLRCSPMKGHSHVYWYRQLPEEGLKFMVYLQKENIIDESGMPKERFSAEFPKEGPSILRIQQVVRGDSAAYFCASSPVGQENYGYTFGSGTRLTVV.

The chain is built from TRBV7-2 and TRBJ2-1; tentative D call: TRBD2 (5 bases). The germline V gene encodes CDR1 SGHTA and CDR2 FQGNSA. The V gene lost 4 bases and the J gene lost 7 bases, with 17 bases spanning the gap. The CDR3 has 15 residues. The CDR3 sequence: CASSSHGGPGNEQFF. The CDR3 DNA reads TGTGCCAGCAGCTCTCATGGCGGGCCGGGGAATGAGCAGTTCTTC.

The table lists this clonotype with many counts. The V call is TRBV6-1, the J call TRBJ1-1, with 7 bases that match TRBD1. The J segment lost 3 bases and the V segment lost 7 bases, leaving 14 bases of the junction unmatched. The length of the CDR3 is 16 residues. The germline V gene encodes CDR1 MNHNS and CDR2 SASEGT. The CDR3 sequence is CASTLRGVRGDTEAFF. The CDR3 DNA is TGTGCCAGCACCCTCAGGGGGGTTAGAGGGGACACTGAAGCTTTCTTT.

This rearrangement joins TRBV5-1 to TRBJ2-2; 11 nucleotides match TRBD1. Germline trimming cut 3 bases from V and 7 bases from J; bases unmatched to any gene: 8. Germline loops: CDR1 SGHRS, CDR2 YFSETQ. The CDR3 runs to 16 residues. CDR3: CASSSWTGGFGGELFF. CDR3 DNA: TGCGCCAGCAGCTCTTGGACAGGGGGCTTTGGCGGGGAGCTGTTTTTT.

This chain uses TRBV2 with TRBJ2-3, with D possibly TRBD2 on 5 matching bases. Germline V gene data show CDR1 as SNHLY and CDR2 as FYNNEI. There are 13 residues in the CDR3. V lost 5 bases and J 2 bases, leaving 8 bases between the germline ends. CDR3 bases: TGTGCCAGCAGTCATCGGGACACAGATACGCAGTATTTT. It codes for CASSHRDTDTQYF. Full variable domain (remainder filled in from reference TRBV2 and TRBJ2-3): EPEVTQTPSHQVTQMGQEVILRCVPISNHLYFYWYRQILGQKVEFLVSFYNNEISEKSEIFDDQFSVERPDGSNFTLKIRSTKLEDSAMYFCASSHRDTDTQYFGPGTRLTVL.

In this sample, this clonotype turned up many times. This sequence joins TRBV27 and TRBJ1-4; a possible D gene is TRBD1 (6 bases). This CDR3 contains 15 residues. Germline assignment: CDR1 MNHEY and CDR2 SMNVEV (reference sequence). The germline V and J ends were trimmed by 4 bases and 6 bases, with 15 bases remaining between them. Here the CDR3 DNA reads TGTGCCAGCAGTTCGGGGGGGCGCGGGGATGAAAAACTGTTTTTT. Amino acids: CASSSGGRGDEKLFF.

This clonotype was counted at least ten times. The rearrangement uses TRBV3-1 and TRBJ1-4, with 9 positions matching TRBD1. From germline, CDR1 is LGHDT and CDR2 YNNKEL (reference sequence). The CDR3 sequence is 16 residues long. V was pared by 0 bases and J by 4 bases, with 3 bases of the junction left unmatched. The CDR3 protein is CASSQEWTGDNEKLFF. The DNA of the CDR3 is TGTGCCAGCAGCCAAGAGTGGACAGGGGATAATGAAAAACTGTTTTTT.

This sequence joins TRBV6-2 or TRBV6-3 and TRBJ1-5, with D possibly being TRBD1 (6 bases). Germline CDR1 MNHEY, CDR2 SVGEGT. CDR3 length: 16 residues. Trimming stripped 7 bases from V and 1 base from J, with 17 bases between. The CDR3 loop reads CASNVGGAGSNQPQHF. Here the CDR3 DNA reads TGTGCCAGCAACGTAGGGGGGGCTGGAAGCAATCAGCCCCAGCATTTT.

Turning to this clonotype: The conserved phenylalanine or tryptophan is not found at the CDR3 terminus, so this likely reflects a read error. CDR3 in DNA: TGCAGTGCTAGGACGTCAGGGGAGACCCAGTACCTC. Its translation is CSARTSGETQYL. V usage is TRBV20-1 and J usage is TRBJ2-5, with TRBD1 as a possible D gene (5 bases). CDR1 is DFQATT, CDR2 SNEGSKA, per germline (reference sequence). The CDR3 has 12 residues. Trimming removed 3 bases at V and 5 bases at J, with 10 bases between.

This clonotype was detected a few times. The chain carries TRBV5-6 and TRBJ1-1; D not resolved. The CDR3 extends over 13 amino acids. Trimming removed 4 bases from V and 4 bases from J, with 11 bases in between. Germline-derived CDR1 and CDR2 are SGHDT and YYEEEE. CDR3 sequence (DNA): TGTGCCAGCAGCCCAGGACTTCCCACTGAAGCTTTCTTT. Translating gives CASSPGLPTEAFF.

This clonotype has a handful of counts. The J gene is TRBJ2-7, the V gene TRBV7-2; D may be TRBD1 or TRBD2 (5 bases each). The CDR3 extends over 13 amino acids. CDR1 and CDR2 (germline): SGHTA, FQGNSA. V gave up 4 bases and J gave up 5 bases, with 12 bases separating them. Here the CDR3 DNA reads TGTGCCAGCAGCTCCTGGGACGGTGACGAGCAGTACTTC. Encoded protein: CASSSWDGDEQYF.

The chain recombines TRBV12-3 or TRBV12-4 with TRBJ2-3; no clear D. The germline V and J ends were trimmed by 6 bases and 1 base, with 20 bases remaining between them. The CDR3 covers 17 residues. The CDR3 coding sequence is TGTGCCAGCAGATCTACTCTTCCCCACCAAGGCACAGATACGCAGTATTTT. Amino acid sequence: CASRSTLPHQGTDTQYF.

This clonotype has ten or more counts. CDR3 nucleotides: TGTGCCAGTAGTATGGCCGGGACAGGGACCTACGAGCAGTACTTC. Translating it yields CASSMAGTGTYEQYF. The chain combines TRBV19 with TRBJ2-7, with TRBD1 identical over 9 bases. Germline trimming cut 3 bases from V and 2 bases from J; bases unmatched to any gene: 5. The CDR3 consists of 15 residues. Germline V lookup: CDR1 LNHDA, CDR2 SQIVND (reference sequence).

In its sample, this clonotype was seen a few times. The chain joins TRBV29-1 to TRBJ2-7, with D uncertain. The germline V and J ends were trimmed by 4 bases and 6 bases, with 13 bases remaining between them. Germline lookup yields CDR1 SQVTM and CDR2 ANQGSEA. The CDR3 runs 12 residues. In DNA form, the CDR3 reads TGCAGCGTTGGAGTAGGAAGTATCGAGCAGTACTTC. It encodes CSVGVGSIEQYF.

Remarks on this clonotype: A much larger clone differs from this one at a single base, so this may be a read error. This sequence joins TRBV15 and TRBJ1-2; 9 bases agree with TRBD1. CDR1 is LNHNV and CDR2 is YYDKDF in the germline V gene (reference sequence). CDR3 length equals 14 residues. V shed 1 base and J 8 bases; nucleotides not matched to a gene: 5. CDR3 sequence (DNA): TGTGCCACCAGCAGAGGGGACAGGGCGTACGGCTACACCTTC. Translation: CATSRGDRAYGYTF.

This clonotype was observed many times. The rearrangement links TRBV13 to TRBJ1-1; D may be TRBD1 (5 bases). Germline assignment: CDR1 PRHDT and CDR2 FYEKMQ (reference sequence). Trimming removed 7 bases from V and 2 bases from J, with 17 bases in between. The CDR3 runs to 15 residues. The CDR3 DNA follows: TGTGCCAGCATCCCCCGCGGGGACGCCAACACTGAAGCTTTCTTT. Protein product: CASIPRGDANTEAFF.

This clonotype appeared many times. V usage is TRBV7-2 and J usage is TRBJ2-7, with a possible D match to TRBD1 (6 bases). This CDR3 has 14 residues. V was cut by 3 bases and J by 5 bases, with 14 bases left in between. CDR1 SGHTA and CDR2 FQGNSA come from the germline V gene. CDR3 sequence reads: CASSFSGTPHEQYF. DNA of the CDR3: TGTGCCAGCAGCTTCTCCGGGACACCGCACGAGCAGTACTTC.

Many counts were recorded for this clonotype. The genes are TRBV28 and TRBJ2-5, with TRBD2 as a possible D gene (6 bases). CDR1 is MDHEN, CDR2 SYDVKM, per germline. Trimming cost V 4 bases and J 4 bases, with 13 bases left between them. The CDR3 covers 14 residues. The CDR3 DNA is TGTGCCAGCAGTTGGGACTCGGTCCCAGAGACCCAGTACTTC. Translating it yields CASSWDSVPETQYF.

As regards this clonotype: One end of the junction does not line up with germline, which may come from a read error. The chain uses TRBV2 and TRBJ1-6; TRBD1 might be the D (6 bases). CDR1 and CDR2 from the germline V gene are SNHLY and FYNNEI. This CDR3 contains 13 residues. The CDR3 loop is CASKDTVGAALDF. CDR3 nucleotide sequence: TGTGCCAGCAAAGATACGGTGGGGGCCGCTTTGGACTTT.

Points on this clonotype: This sequence may be a read error, since a much larger clone differs from it by one base. The chain uses TRBV6-9 and TRBJ2-7; D possibly corresponds to TRBD1 (6 bases). CDR1 and CDR2 from the germline V gene are MNHGY and SVAAGI. The CDR3 is made up of 14 amino acids. As DNA, the CDR3 is TGTGCCAGCAGTTACCGCACAGGGACCTACGGGCAGTACTTC. Its translation: CASSYRTGTYGQYF.

The V and J genes are TRBV3-1 and TRBJ2-7, with 7 positions matching TRBD2. The CDR3 sequence is 20 residues long. Losses at the gene ends were 0 bases for V and 5 bases for J; bases not matched to a gene: 22. Per the germline V gene, CDR1 is LGHDT and CDR2 is YNNKEL (reference sequence). In DNA, the CDR3 is TGTGCCAGCAGCCAAGATATCAAAGCTGGCGGGAGATTTAGATTCCACGAGCAGTACTTC. Translating it yields CASSQDIKAGGRFRFHEQYF.

This clonotype was picked up many times. The chain is built from TRBV7-9 and TRBJ2-7; 7 bases agree with TRBD1. V trimming: 1 base; J trimming: 5 bases; junction bases outside the gene matches: 8. Germline V gene lookup returns CDR1 SEHNR and CDR2 FQNEAQ (reference sequence). The CDR3 loop spans 15 amino acids. The CDR3 nucleotides are TGTGCCAGCAGCTTAGGCGAAGGGGGCGAACACGAGCAGTACTTC. This codes for CASSLGEGGEHEQYF.

This clonotype was seen repeatedly, ten times or more. The chain joins TRBV3-1 to TRBJ1-5; TRBD1 is a possible D gene (5 bases). This CDR3 comprises 15 residues. The ends were cut back, 0 bases at V and 5 bases at J, with 11 bases in the middle. The germline V gene encodes CDR1 LGHDT and CDR2 YNNKEL (reference sequence). CDR3 bases: TGTGCCAGCAGCCAAGACGGCGAGGGGTATCAGCCCCAGCATTTT. Translated, it gives CASSQDGEGYQPQHF.

A few counts support this clonotype. V and J are TRBV11-2 and TRBJ2-4; D remains ambiguous. This CDR3 is built from 14 residues. The germline gives CDR1 SGHAT, CDR2 FQNNGV. V lost 0 bases and J 0 bases, leaving 3 bases between the germline ends. The CDR3 nucleotides are TGTGCCAGCAGCTTAGAAATAGCCAAAAACATTCAGTACTTC. This encodes CASSLEIAKNIQYF.

The table lists this clonotype with many counts. The chain couples TRBV6-5 to TRBJ2-7; a possible D gene is TRBD1 (5 bases). V was shortened by 2 bases and J by 3 bases, with 11 bases between the two germline ends. Germline V gene data show CDR1 as MNHEY and CDR2 as SVGAGI. The CDR3 sequence is 14 residues long. CDR3: CASSYPGQFYEQYF. CDR3 sequence (DNA): TGTGCCAGCAGTTACCCAGGACAATTCTACGAGCAGTACTTC.

The table lists this clonotype with many counts. The CDR3 bases are TGTGCCAGCAGTGATTCGGATTGGGGGACAGTTATCTCCTACGAGCAGTACTTC. It translates to CASSDSDWGTVISYEQYF. V is TRBV6-1 and J is TRBJ2-7, with 7 bases lining up with TRBD1. Trimming cost V 3 bases and J 0 bases; bases outside gene matches: 14. The CDR3 spans 18 residues. In germline, CDR1 is MNHNS, CDR2 SASEGT.

The sample holds a few counts of this clonotype. The chain employs TRBV12-3 or TRBV12-4 and TRBJ2-1; D is undetermined. There are 14 residues in the CDR3. Trimming stripped 10 bases from V and 5 bases from J, with 18 bases between. CDR3 sequence: CAISLESVDNEQFF. CDR3 in DNA: TGTGCCATCTCCCTCGAGTCCGTCGACAATGAGCAGTTCTTC.

The genes are TRBV3-1 and TRBJ2-5; 10 bases line up with TRBD2. Unmatched junction bases numbered 7, after V lost 1 base and J lost 5 bases. This CDR3 has 16 amino acids. The germline V gene has CDR1 LGHDT and CDR2 YNNKEL (reference sequence). This CDR3 reads CASSQGTSGLGETQYF. CDR3 DNA sequence: TGTGCCAGCAGCCAAGGGACTAGCGGCCTGGGGGAGACCCAGTACTTC.